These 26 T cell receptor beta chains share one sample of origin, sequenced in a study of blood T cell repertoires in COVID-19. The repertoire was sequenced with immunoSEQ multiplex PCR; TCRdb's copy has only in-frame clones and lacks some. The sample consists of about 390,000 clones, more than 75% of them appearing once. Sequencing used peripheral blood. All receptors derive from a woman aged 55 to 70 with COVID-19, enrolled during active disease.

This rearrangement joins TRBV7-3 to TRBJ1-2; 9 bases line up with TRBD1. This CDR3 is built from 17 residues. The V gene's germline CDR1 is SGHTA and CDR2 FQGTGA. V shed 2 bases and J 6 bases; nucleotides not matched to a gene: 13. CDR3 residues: CASSLFSPRQGEDGYTF. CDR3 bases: TGTGCCAGCAGCTTATTCTCCCCGCGACAGGGGGAAGATGGCTACACCTTC.

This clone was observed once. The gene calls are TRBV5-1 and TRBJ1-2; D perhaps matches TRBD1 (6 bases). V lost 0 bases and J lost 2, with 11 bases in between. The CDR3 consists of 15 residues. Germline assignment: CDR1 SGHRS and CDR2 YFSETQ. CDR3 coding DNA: TGCGCCAGCAGCTTGGAACAGGGAGTGAACTATGGCTACACCTTC. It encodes CASSLEQGVNYGYTF.

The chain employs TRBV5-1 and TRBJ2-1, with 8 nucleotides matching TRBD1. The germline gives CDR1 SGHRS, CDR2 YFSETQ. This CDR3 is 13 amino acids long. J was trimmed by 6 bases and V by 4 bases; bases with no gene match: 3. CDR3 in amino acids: CASSRTGSNEQFF. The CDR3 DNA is TGCGCCAGCAGCCGGACAGGGAGCAATGAGCAGTTCTTC.

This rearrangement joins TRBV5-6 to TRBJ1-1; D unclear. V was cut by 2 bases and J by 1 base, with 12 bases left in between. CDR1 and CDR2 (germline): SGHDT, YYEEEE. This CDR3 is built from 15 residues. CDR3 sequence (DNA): TGTGCCAGCAGCTTCGGTTCCTTCTCGAACACTGAAGCTTTCTTT. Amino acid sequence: CASSFGSFSNTEAFF.

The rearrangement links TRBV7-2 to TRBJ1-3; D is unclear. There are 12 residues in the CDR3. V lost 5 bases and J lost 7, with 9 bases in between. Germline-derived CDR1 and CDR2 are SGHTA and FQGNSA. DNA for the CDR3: TGTGCCAGCAGCGGCCCGGGGAACACCATATATTTT. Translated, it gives CASSGPGNTIYF.

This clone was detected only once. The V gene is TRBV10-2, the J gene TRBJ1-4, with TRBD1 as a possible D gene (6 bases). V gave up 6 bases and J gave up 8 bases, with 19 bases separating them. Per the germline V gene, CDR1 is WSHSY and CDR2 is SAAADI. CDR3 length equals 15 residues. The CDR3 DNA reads TGCGCCAGCAGGGACCCCGGGGGGGCAAGGGAAAAACTGTTTTTT. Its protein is CASRDPGGAREKLFF.

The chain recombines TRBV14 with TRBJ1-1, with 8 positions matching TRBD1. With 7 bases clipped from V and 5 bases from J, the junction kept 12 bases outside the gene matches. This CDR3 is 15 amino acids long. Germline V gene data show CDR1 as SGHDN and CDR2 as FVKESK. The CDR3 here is CASTNAGGAGTEAFF. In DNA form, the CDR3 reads TGTGCCAGCACCAATGCAGGGGGCGCGGGGACTGAAGCTTTCTTT. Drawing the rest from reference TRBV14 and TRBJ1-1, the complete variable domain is EAGVTQFPSHSVIEKGQTVTLRCDPISGHDNLYWYRRVMGKEIKFLLHFVKESKQDESGMPNNRFLAERTGGTYSTLKVQPAELEDSGVYFCASTNAGGAGTEAFFGQGTRLTVV.

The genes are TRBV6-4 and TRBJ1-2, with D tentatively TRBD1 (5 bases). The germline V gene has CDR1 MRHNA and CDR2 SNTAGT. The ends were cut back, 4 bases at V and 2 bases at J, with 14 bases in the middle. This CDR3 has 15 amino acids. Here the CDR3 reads CASSVAAGHNYGYTF. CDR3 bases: TGTGCCAGCAGTGTGGCCGCAGGGCACAACTATGGCTACACCTTC.

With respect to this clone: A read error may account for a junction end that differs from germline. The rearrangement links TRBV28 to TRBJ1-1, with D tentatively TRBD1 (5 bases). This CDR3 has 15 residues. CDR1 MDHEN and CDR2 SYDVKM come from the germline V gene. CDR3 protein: CASSSPGLLNTEAFF. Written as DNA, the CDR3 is TGTGCCAGCAGTTCACCGGGACTATTGAATACTGAAGCTTTCTTT.

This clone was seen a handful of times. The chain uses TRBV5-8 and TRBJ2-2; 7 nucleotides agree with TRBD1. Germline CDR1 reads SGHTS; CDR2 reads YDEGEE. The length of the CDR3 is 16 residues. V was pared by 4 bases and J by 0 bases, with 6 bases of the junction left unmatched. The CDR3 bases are TGTGCCAGCAGCCCTCAGGGGGACGCGAACACCGGGGAGCTGTTTTTT. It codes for CASSPQGDANTGELFF.

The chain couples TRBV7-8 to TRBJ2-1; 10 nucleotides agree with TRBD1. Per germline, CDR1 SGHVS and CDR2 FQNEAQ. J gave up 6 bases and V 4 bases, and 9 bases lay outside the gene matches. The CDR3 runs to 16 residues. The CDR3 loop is CASSSRTGGMGNEQFF. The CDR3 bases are TGTGCCAGCAGCTCAAGGACAGGGGGTATGGGCAATGAGCAGTTCTTC. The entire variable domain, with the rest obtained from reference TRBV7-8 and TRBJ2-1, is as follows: GAGVSQSPRYKVAKRGQDVALRCDPISGHVSLFWYQQALGQGPEFLTYFQNEAQLDKSGLPSDRFFAERPEGSVSTLKIQRTQQEDSAVYLCASSSRTGGMGNEQFFGPGTRLTVL.

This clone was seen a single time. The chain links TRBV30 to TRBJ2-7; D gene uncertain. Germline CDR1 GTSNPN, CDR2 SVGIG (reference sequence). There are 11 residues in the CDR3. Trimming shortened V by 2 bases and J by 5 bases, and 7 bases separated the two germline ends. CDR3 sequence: CAWSRSDEQYF. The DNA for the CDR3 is TGTGCCTGGAGTCGATCGGACGAGCAGTACTTC.

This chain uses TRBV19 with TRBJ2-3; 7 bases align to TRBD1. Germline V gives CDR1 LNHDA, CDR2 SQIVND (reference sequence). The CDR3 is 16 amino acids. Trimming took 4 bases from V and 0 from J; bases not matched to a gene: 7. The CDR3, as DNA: TGTGCCAGTAGTAATCCCGGGACAGCTAGCACAGATACGCAGTATTTT. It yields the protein CASSNPGTASTDTQYF.

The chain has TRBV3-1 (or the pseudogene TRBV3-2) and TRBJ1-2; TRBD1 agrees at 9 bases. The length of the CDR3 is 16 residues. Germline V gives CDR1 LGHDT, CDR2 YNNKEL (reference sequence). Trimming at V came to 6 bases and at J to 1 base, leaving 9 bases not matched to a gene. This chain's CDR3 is CASSLGTGGGNYGYTF. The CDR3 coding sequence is TGTGCCAGCAGTCTGGGAACAGGGGGCGGTAACTATGGCTACACCTTC.

The CDR3 nucleotides read TGTGCCAGTAGTACCGGTACCGGACAGGGCGGGAAACGGGAAGCTTTCTTT. Protein: CASSTGTGQGGKREAFF. V is TRBV19 and J is TRBJ1-1, with 8 bases lining up with TRBD1. Germline V gene data show CDR1 as LNHDA and CDR2 as SQIVND (reference sequence). V gave up 4 bases and J gave up 8 bases; unmatched junction bases: 18. The length of the CDR3 is 17 residues.

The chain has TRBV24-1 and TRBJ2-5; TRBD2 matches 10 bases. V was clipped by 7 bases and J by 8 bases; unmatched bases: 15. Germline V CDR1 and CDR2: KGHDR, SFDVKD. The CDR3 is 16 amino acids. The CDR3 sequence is CATSRGSSGGPGTQYF. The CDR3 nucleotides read TGTGCCACCAGCCGCGGATCTAGCGGGGGTCCGGGAACCCAGTACTTC.

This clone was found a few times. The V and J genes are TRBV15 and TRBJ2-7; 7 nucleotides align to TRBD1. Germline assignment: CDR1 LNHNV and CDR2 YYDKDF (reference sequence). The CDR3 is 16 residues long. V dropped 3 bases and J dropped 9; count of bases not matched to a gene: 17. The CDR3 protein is CATSSARQGVWSGQYF. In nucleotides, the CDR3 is TGTGCCACCAGCAGTGCCCGACAGGGTGTCTGGTCTGGGCAGTACTTC.

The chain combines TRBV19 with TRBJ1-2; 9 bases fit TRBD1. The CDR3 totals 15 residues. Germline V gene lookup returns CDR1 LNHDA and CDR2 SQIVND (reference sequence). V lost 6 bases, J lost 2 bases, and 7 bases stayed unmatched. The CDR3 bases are TGTGCCAGTAGCCTAGGACAGGGGCTCAACTATGGCTACACCTTC. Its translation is CASSLGQGLNYGYTF. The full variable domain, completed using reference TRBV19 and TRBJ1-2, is DGGITQSPKYLFRKEGQNVTLSCEQNLNHDAMYWYRQDPGQGLRLIYYSQIVNDFQKGDIAEGYSVSREKKESFPLTVTSAQKNPTAFYLCASSLGQGLNYGYTFGSGTRLTVV.

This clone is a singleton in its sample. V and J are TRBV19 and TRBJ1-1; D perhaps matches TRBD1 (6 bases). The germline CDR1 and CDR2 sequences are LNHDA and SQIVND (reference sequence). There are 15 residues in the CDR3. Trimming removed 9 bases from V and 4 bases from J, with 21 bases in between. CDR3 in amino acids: CASQFRPTGGTEAFF. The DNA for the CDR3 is TGTGCCAGCCAATTCCGACCGACAGGTGGCACTGAAGCTTTCTTT.

CDR3 residues: CASGLQQVITGELFF. CDR3 in DNA: TGTGCTAGTGGTTTGCAGCAGGTTATCACCGGGGAGCTGTTTTTT. The chain links TRBV12-5 to TRBJ2-2, with D uncertain. Between the trimmed V and J ends, which lost 2 bases and 4 bases, there was a span of 11 bases. The length of the CDR3 is 15 residues. Germline CDR1 reads LGHNT; CDR2 reads FRNRAP. The entire variable domain, with the rest obtained from reference TRBV12-5 and TRBJ2-2, is as follows: DARVTQTPRHKVTEMGQEVTMRCQPILGHNTVFWYRQTMMQGLELLAYFRNRAPLDDSGMPKDRFSAEMPDATLATLKIQPSEPRDSAVYFCASGLQQVITGELFFGEGSRLTVL.

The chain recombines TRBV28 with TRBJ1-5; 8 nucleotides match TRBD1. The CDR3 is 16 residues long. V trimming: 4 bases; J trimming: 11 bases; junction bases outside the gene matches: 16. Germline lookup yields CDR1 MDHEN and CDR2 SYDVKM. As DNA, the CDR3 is TGTGCCAGCAGTTCTCCAGGGACAGGCTGGAGGGGGGCCCAGCATTTT. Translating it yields CASSSPGTGWRGAQHF.

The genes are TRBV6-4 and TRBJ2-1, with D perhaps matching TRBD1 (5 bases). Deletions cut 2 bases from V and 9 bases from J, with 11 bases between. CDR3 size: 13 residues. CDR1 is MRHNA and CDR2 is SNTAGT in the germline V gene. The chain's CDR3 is CASSDQGSSEQFF. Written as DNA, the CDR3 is TGTGCCAGCAGTGACCAGGGCTCGAGTGAGCAGTTCTTC.

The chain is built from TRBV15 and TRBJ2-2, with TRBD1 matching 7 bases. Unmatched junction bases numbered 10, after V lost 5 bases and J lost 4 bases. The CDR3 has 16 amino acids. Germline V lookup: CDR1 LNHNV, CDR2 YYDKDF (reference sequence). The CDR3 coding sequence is TGTGCCACCAGCCAACGTACAGGGGTCAGCACCGGGGAGCTGTTTTTT. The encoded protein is CATSQRTGVSTGELFF.

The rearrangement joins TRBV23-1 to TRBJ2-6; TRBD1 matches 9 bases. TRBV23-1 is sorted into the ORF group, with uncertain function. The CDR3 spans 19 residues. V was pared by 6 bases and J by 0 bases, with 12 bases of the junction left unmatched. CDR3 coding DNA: TGCGCCAGCAGATACAAGACAGGGGGACCCCTCTCTGGGGCCAACGTCCTGACTTTC. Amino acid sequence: CASRYKTGGPLSGANVLTF.

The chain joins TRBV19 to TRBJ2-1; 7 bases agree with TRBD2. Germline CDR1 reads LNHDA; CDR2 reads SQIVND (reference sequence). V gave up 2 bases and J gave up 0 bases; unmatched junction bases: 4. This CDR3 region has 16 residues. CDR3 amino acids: CASSISGGGSYNEQFF. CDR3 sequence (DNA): TGTGCCAGTAGTATATCGGGCGGGGGCTCCTACAATGAGCAGTTCTTC.

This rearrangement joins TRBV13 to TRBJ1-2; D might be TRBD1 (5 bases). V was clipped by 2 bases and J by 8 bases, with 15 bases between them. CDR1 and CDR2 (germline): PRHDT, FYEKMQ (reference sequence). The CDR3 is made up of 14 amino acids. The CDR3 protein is CASSLKGHPRGYTF. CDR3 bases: TGTGCCAGCAGCTTAAAAGGACACCCTAGGGGCTACACCTTC.